The clone carrying this TCR beta chain showed up just a few times. Its cognate antigen is unknown. These data come from a study of cytomegalovirus exposure and HLA in healthy donors. The study's findings and limits: TCR beta chains numbering roughly 150 were designated cytomegalovirus-associated. Per published accounts, TCR beta sequences correctly predicted the HLA-A and HLA-B alleles of most subjects. The CMV antigen specificity of a few CMV-associated chains was confirmed through in vitro analysis.

Primers included in the PCR were 60 Vbeta and 13 Jbeta primers. Some clones are missing from TCRdb's copy, which holds only in-frame ones; the method was immunoSEQ multiplex PCR. In the table there are about 170,000 clones, approximately 82% of which are singletons. Nominally healthy donors were sampled, though unrecorded immune exposures were likely. Germline CDR1 and CDR2: MNHNY and SVGAGI (reference sequence). The CDR3 is made up of 16 amino acids. Trimming removed 4 bases from V and 4 bases from J; junction bases left unmatched: 9. The sequence was collected from a male donor in good health and CMV-seronegative. The genes are TRBV6-6 and TRBJ2-3, with 9 bases aligning to TRBD2. The source material was PBMCs. The CDR3 here is CASSSSLAGAADTQYF. CDR3 DNA: TGTGCCAGCAGTTCCTCCTTAGCGGGAGCTGCAGATACGCAGTATTTT.